Presented here are 25 T cell receptor beta chains from one specimen sequenced in a study of T cell responses to AZD1222 COVID-19 vaccine. Clones were read by immunoSEQ multiplex PCR, and TCRdb kept only the in-frame ones, dropping some. The repertoire holds around 270,000 clones, with approximately 94% as singletons. Material: peripheral blood, obtained 28 days after the second AZD1222 dose. These receptors all come from an adult who received the AZD1222 COVID-19 vaccine.

The chain combines TRBV7-8 with TRBJ2-7; 7 positions match TRBD1. The CDR3 spans 16 residues. The trim removed 6 bases at V and 7 bases at J, leaving 18 bases unmatched. Germline CDR1 SGHVS, CDR2 FQNEAQ. The DNA for the CDR3 is TGTGCCAGCAGTTCCATACAGGGGTCACTGATGGGTGAGCAGTACTTC. It is translated as CASSSIQGSLMGEQYF.

The rearrangement uses TRBV12-1 and TRBJ2-7; whether TRBD2, the table's D call, matches the DNA was not checked. TRBV12-1 is termed a pseudogene. The CDR3 contains 14 residues. CDR3 DNA: TGTGCCAGCAGCTTTGTTTGCGATACCTACGAGCAGTACTTC. This encodes CASSFVCDTYEQYF.

The gene calls are TRBV6-1 and TRBJ2-7; the D is unclear. This CDR3 is built from 14 residues. V lost 5 bases and J lost 3, with 14 bases in between. Germline loops: CDR1 MNHNS, CDR2 SASEGT. The CDR3 region is CASSPSPVNYEQYF. CDR3 in DNA: TGTGCCAGCAGTCCCTCCCCGGTTAACTACGAGCAGTACTTC.

The chain combines TRBV15 with TRBJ1-5, with unresolved D. This CDR3 is built from 17 residues. V was trimmed by 0 bases and J by 4 bases, leaving 16 bases between them. The germline V gene encodes CDR1 LNHNV and CDR2 YYDKDF (reference sequence). CDR3 protein: CATSRDAATAGNQPQHF. CDR3 nucleotides: TGTGCCACCAGCAGAGATGCGGCCACAGCTGGGAATCAGCCCCAGCATTTT.

This rearrangement joins TRBV9 to TRBJ2-7, with 11 bases lining up with TRBD1. Germline CDR1 and CDR2: SGDLS and YYNGEE. The J segment lost 4 bases and the V segment lost 4 bases, leaving 4 bases of the junction unmatched. The CDR3 spans 14 residues. The CDR3 loop is CASSPRDRGYEQYF. The CDR3 bases are TGTGCCAGCAGCCCCCGGGACAGGGGGTACGAGCAGTACTTC.

J is TRBJ2-2 and V is TRBV7-2; D not certain. Trimming pared 5 bases from V and 4 bases from J, leaving 14 bases between. CDR1 and CDR2 from the germline V gene are SGHTA and FQGNSA. The CDR3 consists of 15 residues. The CDR3 nucleotides read TGTGCCAGCAGCCCACGGACCACGACCACCGGGGAGCTGTTTTTT. Protein product: CASSPRTTTTGELFF.

The DNA of the CDR3 is TGTGCCAGCAGCCTATCCGCGGGTTTGGGTGAAAAACTGTTTTTT. It codes for CASSLSAGLGEKLFF. The chain employs TRBV3-1 (or the pseudogene TRBV3-2) and TRBJ1-4; D is ambiguous. The CDR3 runs to 15 residues. CDR1 and CDR2 (germline): LGHDT, YNNKEL (reference sequence). V was trimmed by 4 bases and J by 7 bases, leaving 16 bases between them.

This clone was detected only once. The V and J genes are TRBV28 and TRBJ1-3; D gene unclear. The V and J ends lost 8 bases and 1 base respectively, with 18 bases between them. Germline values: CDR1 MDHEN, CDR2 SYDVKM. CDR3 length: 16 residues. The CDR3 DNA reads as TGTGCCAGCCTTGGGAAGGGTGGTATATCTGGAAACACCATATATTTT. Translated: CASLGKGGISGNTIYF.

The V and J genes are TRBV29-1 and TRBJ1-1; D is unclear. The CDR3 covers 12 residues. Trimming took off 1 base at V and 8 bases at J, with 11 bases between the two ends. Germline CDR1 SQVTM, CDR2 ANQGSEA. Here the CDR3 reads CSVEGAAPEAFF. The CDR3 DNA reads as TGCAGCGTTGAAGGGGCGGCCCCGGAAGCTTTCTTT.

This clone was detected once. CDR3 in amino acids: CASSLARSGSGELFF. CDR3 DNA: TGTGCCAGCAGCTTAGCGAGGAGCGGATCGGGGGAGCTGTTTTTT. This sequence joins TRBV7-2 and TRBJ2-2, with D tentatively TRBD2 (5 bases). CDR3 length equals 15 residues. CDR1 is SGHTA, CDR2 FQGNSA, per germline. Deletions cut 0 bases from V and 8 bases from J, with 13 bases between.

Comment on this clone: The junction differs from germline at one of its ends, possibly a read error. The J gene is TRBJ1-2, the V gene TRBV7-7, with a possible D match to TRBD1 (6 bases). The CDR3 contains 16 residues. Germline V gene data show CDR1 as SSHAT and CDR2 as FNYEAQ (reference sequence). The CDR3 sequence is CASSLVRPGGGRGYTF. As DNA, the CDR3 is TGTGCTAGCAGCTTAGTACGGCCCGGGGGCGGACGTGGCTACACCTTC. Full variable domain (rest looked up from reference TRBV7-7 and TRBJ1-2): GAGVSQSPRYKVTKRGQDVTLRCDPISSHATLYWYQQALGQGPEFLTYFNYEAQPDKSGLPSDRFSAERPEGSISTLTIQRTEQRDSAMYRCASSLVRPGGGRGYTFGSGTRLTVV.

This chain joins TRBV7-9 and TRBJ1-1; D might be TRBD1 (5 bases). Per germline, CDR1 SEHNR and CDR2 FQNEAQ (reference sequence). V lost 0 bases and J 6 bases, leaving 11 bases between the germline ends. The CDR3 contains 14 residues. The CDR3, as DNA: TGTGCCAGCAGCTTAGCATCAGGGTGGGCTGAAGCTTTCTTT. Protein sequence: CASSLASGWAEAFF.

The CDR3 nucleotides read TGTGCCAGCAGGTTCACCGGGACACCGACCTGGGAGCAGTACTTC. Its protein product is CASRFTGTPTWEQYF. The J gene is TRBJ2-7, the V gene TRBV2; D may be TRBD1 (6 bases). Trimming removed 6 bases from V and 7 bases from J, with 22 bases in between. The CDR3 runs 15 residues. Germline V CDR1 and CDR2: SNHLY, FYNNEI.

This clone was detected only a few times. The chain links TRBV10-3 to TRBJ2-7, with TRBD1 identical over 8 bases. Germline CDR1 is ENHRY and CDR2 is SYGVKD. V was pared by 10 bases and J by 2 bases, with 7 bases of the junction left unmatched. The CDR3 loop spans 13 amino acids. CDR3 amino acids: CATSGTGPYEQYF. CDR3 bases: TGTGCCACTTCCGGGACAGGTCCCTACGAGCAGTACTTC.

The gene calls are TRBV4-1 and TRBJ1-3; TRBD1 agrees at 7 bases. The germline CDR1 and CDR2 sequences are MGHRA and YSYEKL. The J segment lost 0 bases and the V segment lost 2 bases, leaving 4 bases of the junction unmatched. The CDR3 is 16 residues long. CDR3 sequence (DNA): TGCGCCAGCAGCCAACCGACAGGGAACTCTGGAAACACCATATATTTT. Translated: CASSQPTGNSGNTIYF.

This clone was picked up one time. CDR3 amino acids: CASSPGQGSYTNQPQHF. The DNA of the CDR3 is TGTGCCAGCAGCCCTGGACAGGGGTCATATACCAATCAGCCCCAGCATTTT. V and J are TRBV7-8 and TRBJ1-5; 9 bases are shared with TRBD1. V was clipped by 5 bases and J by 3 bases; unmatched bases: 11. This CDR3 is built from 17 residues. Germline-derived CDR1 and CDR2 are SGHVS and FQNEAQ.

The chain links TRBV25-1 to TRBJ1-1; D gene unclear. Looked up from germline, CDR1 is MGHDK and CDR2 is SYGVNS. The V and J ends lost 6 bases and 8 bases respectively, with 13 bases between them. There are 12 residues in the CDR3. DNA for the CDR3: TGTGCCAGCAGAAACTTCGACGAAGAAGCTTTCTTT. This encodes CASRNFDEEAFF.

The chain employs TRBV5-1 and TRBJ2-2, with 7 bases lining up with TRBD1. CDR1 SGHRS and CDR2 YFSETQ come from the germline V gene. The V segment lost 2 bases and the J segment 9 bases; nucleotides outside the gene matches: 4. The CDR3 spans 13 residues. CDR3 amino acids: CASSFGTARELFF. The CDR3 DNA sequence: TGCGCCAGCAGCTTCGGGACAGCCCGGGAGCTGTTTTTT.

This clone was counted at least ten times. The genes are TRBV7-9 and TRBJ1-2; D not resolved. Germline CDR1 is SEHNR and CDR2 is FQNEAQ (reference sequence). Trimming left V 6 bases short and J 2 bases short, with 22 bases between. The CDR3 is 17 amino acids. In DNA form, the CDR3 reads TGTGCCAGCAGACCTGGGGAGCGAGGCGGCTTGAACTATGGCTACACCTTC. Residues: CASRPGERGGLNYGYTF.

The chain is built from TRBV9 and TRBJ2-5, with D unresolved. Deletions cut 4 bases from V and 5 bases from J, with 9 bases between. Germline V gives CDR1 SGDLS, CDR2 YYNGEE. This CDR3 spans 12 amino acids. CDR3 DNA: TGTGCCAGCAGCCAATCTGGGGAGACCCAGTACTTC. Translated: CASSQSGETQYF.

The chain uses TRBV30 and TRBJ1-6, with unresolved D. The CDR3 runs 14 residues. The germline CDR1 and CDR2 sequences are GTSNPN and SVGIG (reference sequence). Trimming took off 2 bases at V and 10 bases at J, with 15 bases between the two ends. CDR3 in DNA: TGTGCCTGGAGTCTAACCAAGGGAGTATCACCCCTCCACTTT. Its protein product is CAWSLTKGVSPLHF. Variable domain in full (rest from reference TRBV30 and TRBJ1-6): SQTIHQWPATLVQPVGSPLSLECTVEGTSNPNLYWYRQAAGRGLQLLFYSVGIGQISSEVPQNLSASRPQDRQFILSSKKLLLSDSGFYLCAWSLTKGVSPLHFGNGTRLTVT.

This clone was seen a single time. The chain joins TRBV11-1 to TRBJ1-1; 7 bases align to TRBD1. CDR1 is SGHAT and CDR2 is FQDESV in the germline V gene (reference sequence). The CDR3 is 13 amino acids. V lost 6 bases and J lost 3; bases outside the gene matches: 4. CDR3 sequence (DNA): TGTGCCAGCAGTTCGGGACAGCACACTGAAGCTTTCTTT. Its translation is CASSSGQHTEAFF.

V usage is TRBV7-9 and J usage is TRBJ2-7, with D perhaps assigned TRBD1 or TRBD2 (5 bases each). Trimming cost V 1 base and J 2 bases, with 12 bases left between them. The CDR3 covers 15 residues. Germline V gives CDR1 SEHNR, CDR2 FQNEAQ (reference sequence). This CDR3 is CASSLGGGLAYEQYF. CDR3 in DNA: TGTGCCAGCAGCTTAGGTGGGGGTTTGGCCTACGAGCAGTACTTC. Combining the CDR3 with reference TRBV7-9 and TRBJ2-7 gives the whole variable domain DTGVSQNPRHKITKRGQNVTFRCDPISEHNRLYWYRQTLGQGPEFLTYFQNEAQLEKSRLLSDRFSAERPKGSFSTLEIQRTEQGDSAMYLCASSLGGGLAYEQYFGPGTRLTVT.

J is TRBJ2-7 and V is TRBV12-3 or TRBV12-4; D unclear. V was trimmed by 2 bases and J by 7 bases, leaving 6 bases between them. This CDR3 spans 11 amino acids. The CDR3 here is CASSLRREQYF. The CDR3, as DNA: TGTGCCAGCAGTTTACGGCGGGAGCAGTACTTC.

This chain joins TRBV29-1 and TRBJ2-7; 8 nucleotides line up with TRBD2. This CDR3 is built from 15 residues. Germline V lookup: CDR1 SQVTM, CDR2 ANQGSEA. V was pared by 1 base and J by 2 bases, with 7 bases of the junction left unmatched. The DNA for the CDR3 is TGCAGCGTTGAAGGACCCTCGCGGGGGGCCTACGAGCAGTACTTC. This codes for CSVEGPSRGAYEQYF.